One sample yielded the 26 T cell receptor beta chains listed below, sequenced in a study of blood T cell repertoires in COVID-19. The data were produced by immunoSEQ multiplex PCR, yet TCRdb's version contains in-frame clones alone and is incomplete. The table lists tens of thousands of clones, 70% to 90% of them singletons. Sequenced input: peripheral blood. These receptors were taken from a woman in her 70s with active COVID-19.

In the case of this clone: This CDR3 is also generated by other DNA sequences in the sample. The chain recombines TRBV3-1 (or the pseudogene TRBV3-2) with TRBJ1-1; tentative D call: TRBD1 (5 bases). Per the germline V gene, CDR1 is LGHDT and CDR2 is YNNKEL (reference sequence). V lost 4 bases and J lost 1, with 10 bases in between. The CDR3 runs 14 residues. The chain's CDR3 is CASSLPGQNTEAFF. The CDR3 coding sequence is TGTGCCAGCAGCCTTCCTGGACAGAACACTGAAGCTTTCTTT.

The chain employs TRBV7-9 and TRBJ1-1; TRBD1 aligns across 7 bases. The length of the CDR3 is 12 residues. The trim removed 3 bases at V and 8 bases at J, leaving 3 bases unmatched. The germline V gene encodes CDR1 SEHNR and CDR2 FQNEAQ (reference sequence). CDR3 sequence (DNA): TGTGCCAGCAGCTTCTGGACAGGAGAAGCTTTCTTT. Encoded protein: CASSFWTGEAFF.

The chain couples TRBV28 to TRBJ1-5, with TRBD1 matching 7 bases. Germline CDR1 and CDR2: MDHEN and SYDVKM. The length of the CDR3 is 14 residues. The V gene end was trimmed by 7 bases and the J gene end by 5 bases; junction bases not matched to a gene: 8. DNA of the CDR3: TGTGCCAGCACCCTATCAGGGGGGTATCAGCCCCAGCATTTT. It is translated as CASTLSGGYQPQHF.

This chain connects TRBV19 to TRBJ2-2; no reliable D call. The germline V gene has CDR1 LNHDA and CDR2 SQIVND (reference sequence). Trimming cost V 6 bases and J 5 bases, with 10 bases left between them. There are 13 residues in the CDR3. The CDR3: CASRFQDTGELFF. CDR3 DNA: TGTGCCAGTAGATTCCAGGATACCGGGGAGCTGTTTTTT.

Only one count was recorded for this clone. This chain links TRBV6-4 with TRBJ1-1; D possibly corresponds to TRBD1 (6 bases). Per germline, CDR1 MRHNA and CDR2 SNTAGT. The CDR3 covers 13 residues. V was shortened by 5 bases and J by 1 base, with 8 bases between the two germline ends. This CDR3 reads CASSSQGNTEAFF. Written as DNA, the CDR3 is TGTGCCAGCAGTTCACAGGGGAACACTGAAGCTTTCTTT.

Turning to this clone: Other DNA sequences in the sample encode the same CDR3. The chain is built from TRBV19 and TRBJ2-3; 7 bases are shared with TRBD1. The trim removed 7 bases at V and 4 bases at J, leaving 11 bases unmatched. CDR1 and CDR2 (germline): LNHDA, SQIVND (reference sequence). The CDR3 has 15 amino acids. Here the CDR3 DNA reads TGTGCCAGTACCCTTACAGGGGTTGGGGCAGATACGCAGTATTTT. This sequence encodes CASTLTGVGADTQYF. Based on the CDR3 plus reference TRBV19 and TRBJ2-3, the full variable domain is DGGITQSPKYLFRKEGQNVTLSCEQNLNHDAMYWYRQDPGQGLRLIYYSQIVNDFQKGDIAEGYSVSREKKESFPLTVTSAQKNPTAFYLCASTLTGVGADTQYFGPGTRLTVL.

This clone was picked up one time. The rearrangement uses TRBV5-6 and TRBJ2-6, with 7 positions matching TRBD1. Germline CDR1 SGHDT, CDR2 YYEEEE. This CDR3 is 18 amino acids long. V dropped 0 bases and J dropped 1; count of bases not matched to a gene: 7. The CDR3 region has the DNA TGTGCCAGCAGCTTGGCAGGGCAGGGGGTATCTGGGGCCAACGTCCTGACTTTC. Translating gives CASSLAGQGVSGANVLTF. Using reference TRBV5-6 and TRBJ2-6 for the parts outside the CDR3, the full variable domain is DAGVTQSPTHLIKTRGQQVTLRCSPKSGHDTVSWYQQALGQGPQFIFQYYEEEERQRGNFPDRFSGHQFPNYSSELNVNALLLGDSALYLCASSLAGQGVSGANVLTFGAGSRLTVL.

V gene TRBV5-4 combines with J gene TRBJ2-7, with a tentative D call TRBD1 (5 bases). The CDR3 is 13 amino acids. From germline, CDR1 is SGHNT and CDR2 YYREEE (reference sequence). Trimming cost V 9 bases and J 5 bases, with 18 bases left between them. The CDR3 spells CATTRQGVDEQYF. The CDR3, as DNA: TGTGCCACGACACGACAAGGGGTCGACGAGCAGTACTTC.

The chain recombines TRBV6-5 with TRBJ1-1; perhaps TRBD1 as D (6 bases). Looked up from germline, CDR1 is MNHEY and CDR2 is SVGAGI. There are 15 residues in the CDR3. V lost 4 bases and J 4 bases, leaving 16 bases between the germline ends. Here the CDR3 reads CASSFQGSVGTEAFF. The DNA of the CDR3 is TGTGCCAGCAGTTTCCAGGGGTCGGTCGGCACTGAAGCTTTCTTT.

V is TRBV6-5 and J is TRBJ1-5; tentatively, D is TRBD1 (5 bases). V was cut by 6 bases and J by 6 bases, with 15 bases left in between. CDR3 size: 14 residues. Germline CDR1 MNHEY, CDR2 SVGAGI. DNA for the CDR3: TGTGCCAGCAGGACGGGAGGGAGGGGTCAGCCCCAGCATTTT. Translation gives CASRTGGRGQPQHF.

The gene calls are TRBV7-2 and TRBJ1-2, with D maybe TRBD1 (5 bases). The CDR3 totals 13 residues. Germline CDR1 is SGHTA and CDR2 is FQGNSA. V lost 2 bases and J lost 4, with 8 bases in between. CDR3 residues: CASSLQGGYGYTF. The CDR3 bases are TGTGCCAGCAGCTTACAGGGTGGCTATGGCTACACCTTC.

This chain links TRBV19 with TRBJ1-5, with 7 bases aligning to TRBD1. Germline V gene data show CDR1 as LNHDA and CDR2 as SQIVND (reference sequence). The CDR3 is 13 amino acids. The J segment lost 4 bases and the V segment lost 6 bases, leaving 3 bases of the junction unmatched. This CDR3 reads CASSQQGNQPQHF. In DNA, the CDR3 is TGTGCCAGTAGCCAACAGGGGAATCAGCCCCAGCATTTT.

The chain combines TRBV6-4 with TRBJ2-2, with no clear D. CDR3 size: 14 residues. The germline gives CDR1 MRHNA, CDR2 SNTAGT. Trimming took off 4 bases at V and 1 base at J, with 7 bases between the two ends. The CDR3 protein is CASSVQLNTGELFF. Written as DNA, the CDR3 is TGTGCCAGCAGTGTTCAGTTGAACACCGGGGAGCTGTTTTTT.

The chain is built from TRBV5-6 and TRBJ2-3, with 8 bases aligning to TRBD1. V shed 4 bases, J shed 3 bases, and the junction held 13 bases outside the gene matches. There are 17 residues in the CDR3. In germline, CDR1 is SGHDT, CDR2 YYEEEE. DNA for the CDR3: TGTGCCAGCAGCCTAGAACCTCGGACAGGGCGGACAGATACGCAGTATTTT. Translating gives CASSLEPRTGRTDTQYF.

This clone is a singleton in its sample. The chain joins TRBV7-2 to TRBJ1-1; D unresolved. The germline gives CDR1 SGHTA, CDR2 FQGNSA. V dropped 4 bases and J dropped 4 bases, with 13 bases sitting between them. The CDR3 covers 14 residues. CDR3 nucleotide sequence: TGTGCCAGCAGCTCCCGTGGCCAAACCACTGAAGCTTTCTTT. This codes for CASSSRGQTTEAFF.

This chain joins TRBV6-5 and TRBJ2-5; D possibly corresponds to TRBD2 (6 bases). Germline lookup yields CDR1 MNHEY and CDR2 SVGAGI. V dropped 3 bases and J dropped 5 bases, with 13 bases sitting between them. This CDR3 is 14 amino acids long. Here the CDR3 reads CASSYGPGGETQYF. DNA of the CDR3: TGTGCCAGCAGTTATGGCCCAGGAGGGGAGACCCAGTACTTC.

The chain carries TRBV18 and TRBJ2-5; TRBD1 is a possible D gene (6 bases). V was pared by 4 bases and J by 2 bases, with 8 bases between. CDR3 length equals 13 residues. Germline assignment: CDR1 KGHSH and CDR2 LQKENI. The CDR3: CASSQTGQETQYF. For the CDR3, the DNA is TGTGCCAGCTCACAAACAGGGCAAGAGACCCAGTACTTC.

The rearrangement uses TRBV19 and TRBJ2-5; 8 bases agree with TRBD2. CDR3 size: 16 residues. Germline trimming cut 4 bases from V and 4 bases from J; bases unmatched to any gene: 11. The germline CDR1 and CDR2 sequences are LNHDA and SQIVND (reference sequence). The CDR3 DNA reads TGTGCCAGTAGTACAGGAGTTCTAGGACTAGCAGAGACCCAGTACTTC. This sequence encodes CASSTGVLGLAETQYF.

This chain uses TRBV19 with TRBJ2-7, with 10 bases matching TRBD1. The CDR3 has 14 amino acids. V trimming: 5 bases; J trimming: 6 bases; junction bases outside the gene matches: 7. From germline, CDR1 is LNHDA and CDR2 SQIVND (reference sequence). The CDR3 DNA sequence: TGTGCCAGTAGTCCCAGACAGGGGGCGGGCGAGCAGTACTTC. This gives the protein CASSPRQGAGEQYF.

The CDR3, as DNA: TGTGCCAGCAGCACCCGAGGACTAGCGGGGGTAGATACGCAGTATTTT. Translation gives CASSTRGLAGVDTQYF. The genes are TRBV9 and TRBJ2-3; 13 nucleotides agree with TRBD2. The CDR3 runs to 16 residues. J lost 5 bases, V lost 4 bases, and 7 bases had no gene match. CDR1 and CDR2 (germline): SGDLS, YYNGEE.

The V gene is TRBV3-1 (or the pseudogene TRBV3-2), the J gene TRBJ2-1, with TRBD1 identical over 8 bases. The germline V gene has CDR1 LGHDT and CDR2 YNNKEL (reference sequence). Trimming removed 3 bases from V and 5 bases from J; junction bases left unmatched: 6. CDR3 length: 15 residues. CDR3 nucleotide sequence: TGTGCCAGCAGCCACCGACAGGGGTCGGACAATGAGCAGTTCTTC. It specifies CASSHRQGSDNEQFF.

The J gene is TRBJ2-1, the V gene TRBV19, with 8 positions matching TRBD2. J was trimmed by 4 bases and V by 8 bases; bases with no gene match: 13. The CDR3 spans 16 residues. The germline gives CDR1 LNHDA, CDR2 SQIVND (reference sequence). As DNA, the CDR3 is TGTGCCAGTTCCGGACTAGCCCTTCCACCGTACAATGAGCAGTTCTTC. Encoded protein: CASSGLALPPYNEQFF.

The chain has TRBV5-4 and TRBJ2-5; 12 positions match TRBD2. The germline CDR1 and CDR2 sequences are SGHNT and YYREEE (reference sequence). This CDR3 region has 16 residues. V gave up 4 bases and J gave up 5 bases; unmatched junction bases: 9. Written as DNA, the CDR3 is TGTGCCAGCAGCAGTTCTAGCGGGGGGGAGGTGGAGACCCAGTACTTC. Translated: CASSSSSGGEVETQYF.

The V and J genes are TRBV7-2 and TRBJ1-2; D is uncertain. V lost 5 bases to trimming and J lost 1 base, with 11 bases between them. There are 14 residues in the CDR3. CDR1 is SGHTA, CDR2 FQGNSA, per germline. The CDR3 spells CASSKDGDNYGYTF. CDR3 DNA: TGTGCCAGCAGCAAGGACGGGGATAACTATGGCTACACCTTC.

V usage is TRBV12-3 or TRBV12-4 and J usage is TRBJ2-1; 7 positions agree with TRBD1. The CDR3 covers 10 residues. Trimming removed 8 bases from V and 9 bases from J; junction bases left unmatched: 1. The CDR3: CASGDSEQFF. CDR3 bases: TGTGCCAGCGGGGACAGTGAGCAGTTCTTC.

The V call is TRBV5-4, the J call TRBJ1-1, with 9 bases aligning to TRBD1. Germline loops: CDR1 SGHNT, CDR2 YYREEE (reference sequence). The length of the CDR3 is 15 residues. The junction had 6 bases not matched to a gene; V was cut back by 5 bases and J by 1 base. The CDR3 loop is CASRPTGGGNTEAFF. The CDR3 DNA reads TGTGCCAGCAGGCCGACAGGGGGTGGGAACACTGAAGCTTTCTTT.